This TCR beta chain was recorded in a study of a mutant IDH1 vaccine in newly diagnosed glioma. Study summary: Initiation of the vaccine course occurred 4-6 weeks after radiotherapy alone, or alongside temozolomide cycles.

Germline lookup yields CDR1 SEHNR and CDR2 FQNEAQ (reference sequence). Deletions cut 4 bases from V and 5 bases from J, with 15 bases between. This CDR3 region has 15 residues. TCRdb's table, derived via immunoSEQ multiplex PCR, lists solely in-frame clones and lacks some. The sample lists 52,000 or so clones; 80% were seen once. Time point reported: week 23, last vaccination. The study gave 300 ug of mutant IDH1 20-mer peptide per vaccine dose, with topical imiquimod. The study's findings and limits: The vaccine induced immune responses, and these occurred in around 93% of patients.

In the case of this clone: Its target is unknown.

The source of this sequence is a man aged 35-49 years with glioma. The specimen was PBMCs, collected from a glioma patient whose treatment included an IDH1 peptide vaccine. The chain is built from TRBV7-9 and TRBJ2-1, with D possibly being TRBD2 (6 bases). DNA for the CDR3: TGTGCCAGCAGCTCTCTACGCGGGGCCCACAATGAGCAGTTCTTC. It is translated as CASSSLRGAHNEQFF.